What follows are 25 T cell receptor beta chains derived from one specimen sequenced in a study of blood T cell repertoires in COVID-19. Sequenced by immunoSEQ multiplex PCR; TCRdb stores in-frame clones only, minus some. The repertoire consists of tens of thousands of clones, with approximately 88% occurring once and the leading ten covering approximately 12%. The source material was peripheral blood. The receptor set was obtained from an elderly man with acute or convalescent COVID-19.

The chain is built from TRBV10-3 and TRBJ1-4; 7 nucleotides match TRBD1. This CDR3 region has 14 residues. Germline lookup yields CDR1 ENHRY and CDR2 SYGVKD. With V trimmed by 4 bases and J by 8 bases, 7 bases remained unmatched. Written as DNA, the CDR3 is TGTGCCATCAGTGGCGACAGGGATTTAGAAAAACTGTTTTTT. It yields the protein CAISGDRDLEKLFF.

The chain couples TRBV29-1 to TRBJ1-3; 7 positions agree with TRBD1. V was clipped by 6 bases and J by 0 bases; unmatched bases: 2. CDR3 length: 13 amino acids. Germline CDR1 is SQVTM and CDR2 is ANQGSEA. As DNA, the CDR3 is TGCAGCGTCTCAGGGGGCTCTGGAAACACCATATATTTT. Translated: CSVSGGSGNTIYF.

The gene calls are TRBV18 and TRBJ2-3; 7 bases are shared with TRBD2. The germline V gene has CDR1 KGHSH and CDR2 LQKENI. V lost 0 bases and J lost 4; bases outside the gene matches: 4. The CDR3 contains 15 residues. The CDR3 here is CASSPPAGRADTQYF. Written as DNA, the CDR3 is TGTGCCAGCTCACCACCTGCGGGGAGGGCAGATACGCAGTATTTT.

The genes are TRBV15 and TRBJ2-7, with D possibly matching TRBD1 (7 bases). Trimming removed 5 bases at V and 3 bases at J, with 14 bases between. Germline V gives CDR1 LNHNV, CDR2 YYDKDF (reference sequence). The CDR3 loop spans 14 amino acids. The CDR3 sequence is CATSRRGDVYEQYF. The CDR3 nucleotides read TGTGCCACCAGCCGCAGGGGGGACGTCTACGAGCAGTACTTC.

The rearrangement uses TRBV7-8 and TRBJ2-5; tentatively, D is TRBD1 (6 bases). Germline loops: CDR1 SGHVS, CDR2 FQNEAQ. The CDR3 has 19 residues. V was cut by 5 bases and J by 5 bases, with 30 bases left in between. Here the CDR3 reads CASSPRTPVRGVSRETQYF. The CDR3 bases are TGTGCCAGCAGCCCAAGGACCCCAGTCAGGGGCGTATCAAGGGAGACCCAGTACTTC. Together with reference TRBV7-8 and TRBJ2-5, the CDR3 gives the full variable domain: GAGVSQSPRYKVAKRGQDVALRCDPISGHVSLFWYQQALGQGPEFLTYFQNEAQLDKSGLPSDRFFAERPEGSVSTLKIQRTQQEDSAVYLCASSPRTPVRGVSRETQYFGPGTRLLVL.

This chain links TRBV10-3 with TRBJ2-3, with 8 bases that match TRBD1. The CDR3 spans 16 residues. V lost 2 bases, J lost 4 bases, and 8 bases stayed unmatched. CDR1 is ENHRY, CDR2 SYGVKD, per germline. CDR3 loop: CAISEPAGGVSDTQYF. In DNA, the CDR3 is TGTGCCATCAGTGAGCCCGCAGGGGGCGTCTCAGATACGCAGTATTTT.

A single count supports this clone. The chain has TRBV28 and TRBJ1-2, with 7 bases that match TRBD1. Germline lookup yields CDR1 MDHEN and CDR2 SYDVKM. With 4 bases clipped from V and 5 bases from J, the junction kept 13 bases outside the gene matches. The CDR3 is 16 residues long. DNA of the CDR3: TGTGCCAGCAGTTCTCTCCCGACAGCAGGGGGATATGGCTACACCTTC. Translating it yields CASSSLPTAGGYGYTF.

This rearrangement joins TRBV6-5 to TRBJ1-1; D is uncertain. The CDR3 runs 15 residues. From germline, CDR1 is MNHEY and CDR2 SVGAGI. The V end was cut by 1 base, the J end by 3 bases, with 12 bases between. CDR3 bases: TGTGCCAGCAGTTACTACGGGGAGTCGGACACTGAAGCTTTCTTT. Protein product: CASSYYGESDTEAFF.

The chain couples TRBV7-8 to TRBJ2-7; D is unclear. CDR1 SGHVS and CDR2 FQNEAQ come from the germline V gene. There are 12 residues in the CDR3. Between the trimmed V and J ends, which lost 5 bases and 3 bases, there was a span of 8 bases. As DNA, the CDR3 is TGTGCCAGCAGCCCTAGTGTCTACGAGCAGTACTTC. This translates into CASSPSVYEQYF.

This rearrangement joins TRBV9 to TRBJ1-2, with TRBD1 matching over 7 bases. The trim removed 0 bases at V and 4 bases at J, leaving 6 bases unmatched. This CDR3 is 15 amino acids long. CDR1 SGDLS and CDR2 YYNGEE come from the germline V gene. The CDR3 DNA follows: TGTGCCAGCAGCGTAGAGGGACAGCCCCGCTATGGCTACACCTTC. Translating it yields CASSVEGQPRYGYTF.

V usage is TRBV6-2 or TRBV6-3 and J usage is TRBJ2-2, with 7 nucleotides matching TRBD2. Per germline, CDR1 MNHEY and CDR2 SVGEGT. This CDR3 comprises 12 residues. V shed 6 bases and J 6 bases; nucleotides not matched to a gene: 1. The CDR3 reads CASSREAGELFF. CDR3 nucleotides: TGTGCCAGCAGCCGGGAGGCCGGGGAGCTGTTTTTT.

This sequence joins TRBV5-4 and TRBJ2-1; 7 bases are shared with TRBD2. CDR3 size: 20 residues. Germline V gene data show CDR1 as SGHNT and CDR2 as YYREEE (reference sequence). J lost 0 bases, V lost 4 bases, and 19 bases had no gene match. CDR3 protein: CASSPAQGGGELSSYNEQFF. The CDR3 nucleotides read TGTGCCAGCAGCCCGGCCCAGGGCGGGGGAGAGCTGAGCTCCTACAATGAGCAGTTCTTC. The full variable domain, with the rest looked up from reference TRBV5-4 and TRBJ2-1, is ETGVTQSPTHLIKTRGQQVTLRCSSQSGHNTVSWYQQALGQGPQFIFQYYREEENGRGNFPPRFSGLQFPNYSSELNVNALELDDSALYLCASSPAQGGGELSSYNEQFFGPGTRLTVL.

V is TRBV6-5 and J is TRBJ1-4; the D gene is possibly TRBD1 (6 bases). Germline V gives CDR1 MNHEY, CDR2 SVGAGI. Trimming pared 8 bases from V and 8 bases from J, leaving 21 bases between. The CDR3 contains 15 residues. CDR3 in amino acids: CASGARGQFSEKLFF. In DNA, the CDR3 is TGTGCCAGCGGCGCGCGGGGGCAATTTTCCGAAAAACTGTTTTTT.

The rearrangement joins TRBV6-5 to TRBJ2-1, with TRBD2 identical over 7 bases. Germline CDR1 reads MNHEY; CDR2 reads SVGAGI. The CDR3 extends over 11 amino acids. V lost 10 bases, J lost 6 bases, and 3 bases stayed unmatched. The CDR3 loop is CATSSGNEQFF. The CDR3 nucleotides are TGTGCCACGTCTAGCGGCAATGAGCAGTTCTTC.

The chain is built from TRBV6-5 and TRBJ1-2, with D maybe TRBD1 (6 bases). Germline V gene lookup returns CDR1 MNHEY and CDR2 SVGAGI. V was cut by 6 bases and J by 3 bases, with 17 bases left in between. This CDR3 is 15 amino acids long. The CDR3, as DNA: TGTGCCAGCAGGCTTGGACAGATTGGGGACTATGGCTACACCTTC. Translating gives CASRLGQIGDYGYTF.

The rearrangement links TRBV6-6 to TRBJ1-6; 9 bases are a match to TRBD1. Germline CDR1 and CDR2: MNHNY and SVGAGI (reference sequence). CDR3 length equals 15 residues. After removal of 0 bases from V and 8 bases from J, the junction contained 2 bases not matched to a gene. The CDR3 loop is CASSYSTGGDSPLHF. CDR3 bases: TGTGCCAGCAGTTACTCCACAGGGGGCGATTCACCCCTCCACTTT.

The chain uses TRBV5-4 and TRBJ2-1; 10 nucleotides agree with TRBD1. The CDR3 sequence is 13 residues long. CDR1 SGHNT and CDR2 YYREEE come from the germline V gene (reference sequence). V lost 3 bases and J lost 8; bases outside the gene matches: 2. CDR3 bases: TGTGCCAGCAGCTACGGACAGGGGGATGAGCAGTTCTTC. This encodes CASSYGQGDEQFF.

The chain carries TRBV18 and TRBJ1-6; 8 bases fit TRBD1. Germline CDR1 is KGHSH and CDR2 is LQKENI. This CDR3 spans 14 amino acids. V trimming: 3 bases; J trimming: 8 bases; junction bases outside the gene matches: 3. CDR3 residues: CASSPTGVYSPLHF. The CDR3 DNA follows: TGTGCCAGCTCACCGACAGGGGTCTATTCACCCCTCCACTTT.

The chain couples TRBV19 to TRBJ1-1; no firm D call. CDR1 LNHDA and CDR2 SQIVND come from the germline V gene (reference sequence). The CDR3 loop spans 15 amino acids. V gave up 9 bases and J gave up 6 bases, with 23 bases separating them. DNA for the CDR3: TGTGCCAGCAACCAGATAAGCGGGATTACGGCTGAAGCTTTCTTT. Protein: CASNQISGITAEAFF.

The CDR3 DNA is TGTGCCAGCAGCCCAAGACTAGCGGGAGACACCTACGAGCAGTACTTC. Translation: CASSPRLAGDTYEQYF. The gene calls are TRBV5-4 and TRBJ2-7; 12 bases agree with TRBD2. The germline V gene has CDR1 SGHNT and CDR2 YYREEE (reference sequence). This CDR3 has 16 amino acids. V shed 4 bases and J 2 bases; nucleotides not matched to a gene: 7.

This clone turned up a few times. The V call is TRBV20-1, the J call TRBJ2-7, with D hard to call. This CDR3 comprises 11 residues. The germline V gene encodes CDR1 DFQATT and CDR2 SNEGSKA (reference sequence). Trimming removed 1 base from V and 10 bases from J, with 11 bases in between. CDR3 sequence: CSARVELLQYF. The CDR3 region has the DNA TGCAGTGCTAGAGTGGAGCTCCTACAGTACTTC.

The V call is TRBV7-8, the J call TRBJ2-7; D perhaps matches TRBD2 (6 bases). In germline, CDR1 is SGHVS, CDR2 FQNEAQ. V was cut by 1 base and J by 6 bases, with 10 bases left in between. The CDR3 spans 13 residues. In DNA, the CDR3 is TGTGCCAGCAGCTTAGAGGTGGGAGGCGAGCAGTACTTC. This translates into CASSLEVGGEQYF.

The CDR3 here is CASSVPLGGGAETEAFF. CDR3 in DNA: TGTGCCAGCAGCGTACCCCTAGGCGGGGGGGCCGAGACTGAAGCTTTCTTT. The chain couples TRBV9 to TRBJ1-1; D is perhaps TRBD1 (6 bases). Germline CDR1 is SGDLS and CDR2 is YYNGEE. The CDR3 has 17 residues. V was cut by 1 base and J by 5 bases, with 21 bases left in between. The full variable domain, completed using reference TRBV9 and TRBJ1-1, is DSGVTQTPKHLITATGQRVTLRCSPRSGDLSVYWYQQSLDQGLQFLIQYYNGEERAKGNILERFSAQQFPDLHSELNLSSLELGDSALYFCASSVPLGGGAETEAFFGQGTRLTVV.

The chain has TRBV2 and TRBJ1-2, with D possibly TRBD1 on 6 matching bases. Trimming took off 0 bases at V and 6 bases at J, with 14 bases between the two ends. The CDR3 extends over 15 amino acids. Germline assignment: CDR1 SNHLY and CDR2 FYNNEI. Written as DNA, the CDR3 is TGTGCCAGCAGTGAAGCCGAATGGACAGCCGATGGCTACACCTTC. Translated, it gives CASSEAEWTADGYTF.

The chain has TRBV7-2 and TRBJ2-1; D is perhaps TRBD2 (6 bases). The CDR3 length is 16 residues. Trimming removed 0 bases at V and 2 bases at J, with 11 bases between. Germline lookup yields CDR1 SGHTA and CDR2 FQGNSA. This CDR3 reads CASSLAGGKPYNEQFF. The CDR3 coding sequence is TGTGCCAGCAGCTTAGCAGGCGGGAAACCCTACAATGAGCAGTTCTTC.